These 7 T cell receptor beta chains were all obtained from the same sample, sequenced in a study of Ad26.COV2.S vaccination and SARS-CoV-2 variants. The treatment was: over 15 received Ad26.COV2.S at low or high dose, single or two shots; about 5 received placebo; per-sample allocation not given. At day 63 after the first vaccine or placebo injection, samples were drawn. Only in-frame clones appear in the TCRdb table, and some are missing; sequencing was by immunoSEQ multiplex PCR. This table holds approximately 480,000 clones, roughly nine tenths found once. The sequencing used peripheral blood, collected in a trial of Ad26.COV2.S vaccine versus placebo. The source of these receptors is a person aged 18-65 years who received the Ad26.COV2.S COVID-19 vaccine or a placebo.

The CDR3 DNA follows: TGTGCCAGCAGTTACTCGATAGGACCATCAGATACGCAGTATTTT. Its protein product is CASSYSIGPSDTQYF. The V gene is TRBV6-5, the J gene TRBJ2-3; no clear D gene. This CDR3 region has 15 residues. Between the trimmed V and J ends, which lost 0 bases and 4 bases, there was a span of 11 bases. Per the germline V gene, CDR1 is MNHEY and CDR2 is SVGAGI.

The genes are TRBV7-9 and TRBJ2-2; 11 bases match TRBD2. This CDR3 is 20 amino acids long. CDR1 SEHNR and CDR2 FQNEAQ come from the germline V gene (reference sequence). V lost 5 bases, J lost 4 bases, and 18 bases stayed unmatched. This CDR3 is CASSNAGTSGRRGSTGELFF. The CDR3 nucleotides read TGTGCCAGCAGCAACGCCGGGACTAGCGGACGGAGGGGGAGCACCGGGGAGCTGTTTTTT.

This chain uses TRBV19 with TRBJ2-2; D possibly corresponds to TRBD2 (5 bases). V was trimmed by 6 bases and J by 4 bases, leaving 15 bases between them. The CDR3 is 15 residues long. Germline lookup yields CDR1 LNHDA and CDR2 SQIVND (reference sequence). The CDR3 loop is CASSLVRGSTGELFF. The DNA of the CDR3 is TGTGCCAGTAGCCTAGTTAGAGGGAGCACCGGGGAGCTGTTTTTT.

The gene calls are TRBV19 and TRBJ2-1; D is uncertain. The CDR3 is made up of 14 amino acids. CDR1 is LNHDA and CDR2 is SQIVND in the germline V gene (reference sequence). Trimming left V 10 bases short and J 8 bases short, with 21 bases between. For the CDR3, the DNA is TGTGCCACAATGGGGATGGCCCGCGAGTATGAGCAGTTCTTC. Translation gives CATMGMAREYEQFF.

Here the CDR3 reads CASKAGRGLTDTQYF. The CDR3 DNA sequence: TGTGCCAGTAAGGCAGGCCGGGGCCTCACAGATACGCAGTATTTT. J is TRBJ2-3 and V is TRBV19; possibly TRBD1 or TRBD2 for D (5 bases each). The CDR3 length is 15 residues. CDR1 is LNHDA, CDR2 SQIVND, per germline (reference sequence). Trimming stripped 7 bases from V and 2 bases from J, with 16 bases between. Filled out from reference TRBV19 and TRBJ2-3, the complete variable domain reads DGGITQSPKYLFRKEGQNVTLSCEQNLNHDAMYWYRQDPGQGLRLIYYSQIVNDFQKGDIAEGYSVSREKKESFPLTVTSAQKNPTAFYLCASKAGRGLTDTQYFGPGTRLTVL.

The chain uses TRBV6-1 and TRBJ1-5; no clear D. The V end was cut by 3 bases, the J end by 0 bases, with 9 bases between. CDR1 and CDR2 from the germline V gene are MNHNS and SASEGT. The CDR3 has 15 residues. The CDR3, as DNA: TGTGCCAGCAGTGATCAGCCGGCTAGCAATCAGCCCCAGCATTTT. Amino acid sequence: CASSDQPASNQPQHF.

This clone turned up a few times. The chain carries TRBV7-3 and TRBJ2-7; TRBD2 agrees at 14 bases. CDR3 length: 19 residues. The trim removed 4 bases at V and 0 bases at J, leaving 11 bases unmatched. Germline assignment: CDR1 SGHTA and CDR2 FQGTGA. The CDR3 sequence: CASSCTGLAGGPSSYEQYF. CDR3 DNA sequence: TGTGCCAGCAGCTGTACCGGACTAGCGGGAGGCCCAAGCTCCTACGAGCAGTACTTC.